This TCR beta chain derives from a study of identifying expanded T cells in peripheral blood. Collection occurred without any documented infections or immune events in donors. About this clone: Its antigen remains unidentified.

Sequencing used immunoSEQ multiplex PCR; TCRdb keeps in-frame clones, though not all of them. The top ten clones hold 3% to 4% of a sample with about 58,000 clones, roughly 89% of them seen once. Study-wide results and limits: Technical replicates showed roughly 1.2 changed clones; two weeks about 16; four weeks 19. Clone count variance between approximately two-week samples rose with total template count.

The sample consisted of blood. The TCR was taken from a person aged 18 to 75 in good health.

CDR3 DNA sequence: TGTGCCTGGAGTGCCCCCCGGTTGGGCAATCAGCCCCAGCATTTT. It is translated as CAWSAPRLGNQPQHF. The V call is TRBV30, the J call TRBJ1-5; D remains unclear. Between the trimmed V and J ends, which lost 1 base and 2 bases, there was a span of 12 bases. Germline CDR1 is GTSNPN and CDR2 is SVGIG (reference sequence). The CDR3 sequence is 15 residues long.